The entry below gives a single T cell receptor beta chain sequence along with its context. This clone was counted a single time. Its cognate antigen has yet to be identified. One base away there is no much larger clone; base qualities are not given. This sample stems from a study of graft-versus-host responses after intestinal transplantation (dated by TCRdb to about 2021). A note on the overall study: Multivisceral, liver-intestinal, or isolated intestinal transplants were received by the recipients. Every recipient was given anti-thymocyte globulin induction, then maintenance tacrolimus and steroids for approximately 3 years. Graft-versus-host and host-versus-graft alloreactive T cell clones were tracked in the graft, circulation and bone marrow after intestinal transplantation using bulk TCR-beta CDR3 sequencing. To identify alloreactive clones, pre-transplant mixed lymphocyte reaction products were sequenced and compared with unstimulated pre-transplant donor and recipient T cells. Of the roughly 26 intestinal transplant recipients enrolled in the cohort, one of whom was a retransplant, a few patients without pretransplant specimens were excluded. A peak of at least 4% donor T cells among recipient peripheral blood mononuclear cells was the definition used for donor T cell macrochimerism. Rather than being sequenced by the commercial service, samples from a few later patients were sequenced in-house on an Illumina MiSeq and processed with MiXCR. What the study reported, not specific to this receptor: Conclusions were limited by the relatively low number and heterogeneity of intestinal transplant patients. In the allografts of patients with donor T cell macrochimerism, GvH to HvG T cell clonal ratios were high. Early after transplant, declines in HvG clones were associated with peak levels of circulating GvH clones. GvH clones were detected in recipient bone marrow, and some appeared earlier in ileal mucosa or blood, consistent with an intestinal mucosal origin.

Receptors were amplified or captured by the immunoSEQ multiplex PCR assay. High-throughput TCR-beta CDR3 sequencing of genomic DNA from most patients was performed by Adaptive Biotechnologies. As for how the authors treated the data: TCR sequencing data were retrieved from Adaptive's ImmunoSEQ software for roughly 20 patients, whereas a few other patients were processed with MiXCR and VDJtools. CDR3 nucleotide sequences shared between donor and recipient were removed because their origin could not be assigned. To be classed as alloreactive, a clone needed at least 2-fold expansion over unstimulated cells and a minimum CFSE-low frequency of 0.002% (template counts) or 0.001% (read counts). Clones detected in sequenced pre-transplant spleen, lymph node, or MLR CFSE-low populations of the donor or recipient were defined as mappable. Cumulative frequency of alloreactive clones was calculated as a percentage of all sequences weighted by copy number. The immuneACCESS repertoire file appears here via TCRdb, limited to in-frame rearrangements. These files lack a portion of the clones; in checked studies, under half of the deficit traces to unresolved V genes, and the cause of the others is not known. That table supplies the V and J calls and clone size; D and trimming were determined from the DNA. A total of approximately 60,000 clones appear in this sample, approximately 90% of them only once. 1.5% to 2% of the sample belongs to the ten largest clones.

In the first month after transplant, blood samples were collected up to 4 times, and after that at least monthly when available. V lost 0 bases and J lost 0 bases, and the count of bases not matched to a germline gene is 4. CDR1 MGHRA and CDR2 YSYEKL are derived from the germline V gene. Measured from the cysteine to the phenylalanine, the CDR3 is 16 residues long. Left in the record is the CDR3 DNA by itself, 48 bases read in frame from the first base. Sequences were derived from PBMCs, sampled 26 days after transplant. The chain is made from TRBV4-1 and TRBJ2-7; 8 central bases correspond to TRBD2. The clonotype originates from a human patient who received an intestinal transplant, so some T cells may come from the graft donor. The bases are TGCGCCAGCAGCCAAGATAGCGGGGCCTACTCCTACGAGCAGTACTTC. It is translated as CASSQDSGAYSYEQYF.